This T cell receptor beta chain was captured in a study of glioma-infiltrating T cells listed by TCRdb under 2016. Notes on the research overall: Glioma tissue, non-neoplastic brain tissue and matched peripheral blood mononuclear cells were used as sources from which TCR alpha- and beta-chain repertoires were sequenced. To gauge divergence between tissue and blood T-cell populations, every tissue-infiltrating repertoire was compared against the peripheral blood repertoire from the same patient. The paired cohort was made up of three low-grade glioma patients, about 8 primary glioblastoma patients and three non-glioma patients who contributed non-neoplastic brain tissue. The full study reports these points: Group comparisons rested on small numbers: three non-neoplastic, three low-grade glioma and 7 or 8 glioblastoma patients. VJ-independent divergence between tissue and blood was found to be below expectation in non-neoplastic patients but above expectation in all gliomas, particularly low-grade gliomas. Tissue and blood shared very few CDR3 sequences, a result attributed to high CDR3 diversity and limited sampling.

The iRepertoire nested amplicon-rescue multiplex PCR (arm-PCR) platform was used to amplify TCR alpha and beta CDR3 regions from RNA. The input for one-step reverse transcription and amplification was roughly 100-450 ng of either tissue mRNA or PBMC total RNA. Following bead purification, Illumina adapters were added through a secondary multiplex PCR, and the libraries were then gel-purified between 200 and 400 bp. Libraries carried internal 6-nucleotide barcodes used for demultiplexing. The libraries were sequenced on an Illumina MiSeq using 2x220 or 2x250 nucleotide paired-end reads. The published analysis was carried out like this. Paired reads were merged with FLASH 1.2.11 and aligned to the GRCh37 human genome with BWA-MEM before extracting TRA and TRB reads. For V and J assignment, an IMGT-derived reference of cassette sequences and CDR3 motifs that included pseudogenes was used. Reads were translated in three frames, and productive CDR3s were defined as those with a C...FGXG motif and no stop codons. A clonotype was defined as a unique combination of a V-J cassette pair and a CDR3 amino acid sequence. Reads were filtered by Hamming distance, thresholded by each sample's sequence error rate in mapped regions. The raw public data were reprocessed by TCRdb itself: fastp quality trimming at Q25, MiXCR clonotype calling, in-frame beta chains only. Each CDR3 protein appears once, grouped with its most common genes and DNA. The V and J calls follow TCRdb's processing rather than the paper's. The table for this sample lists approximately 140,000 distinct CDR3 sequences; roughly a quarter of them were counted only once. The ten most abundant clones make up roughly a quarter of the sample.

This clonotype was observed a few times. The specificity of this receptor is unknown. No base quality information exists; no much larger clone differs at one position. Sequencing was carried out using glioma tissue, nonneoplastic brain tissue, or PBMCs (not recorded which). The origin of this receptor is a human donor with low-grade glioma or glioblastoma, undergoing nonglioma brain surgery, or in good health (not recorded which).

The bases read TGTGCCAGCAGCCCGGACAGGGCAGACGGGCAGTATTTT. Translated, it reads CASSPDRADGQYF. The chain couples TRBV7-3 to TRBJ2-3, and 8 junctional nucleotides match TRBD1. V trim: 5 bases; J trim: 11 bases; unmatched bases: 9. The CDR3 starts with the cysteine, ends with the phenylalanine, and has 13 residues. The entry retains the CDR3 DNA only, 39 bases that are in frame from base 1. The germline V gene gives CDR1 as SGHTA and CDR2 as FQGTGA.